Listed here are 7 T cell receptor beta chains from one sample, sequenced in a study of control samples from healthy donors and cancer patients (TCRdb year 2020). Library prep was done by the immunoSEQ multiplex PCR assay. TCRdb re-hosts the immuneACCESS table, in-frame sequences only. Its copies lack some clones; in the studies checked, an unresolved V gene accounts for under half of them, and the cause for the rest is not known. The sample table lists about 81,000 clones, 94% of them with a count of one. Approximately 4.8% of the sample is in the top ten clones. Sequencing was performed on blood. Source of these receptors: a woman under 30 in good health.

This clone was detected once. The gene calls are TRBV6-4 and TRBJ2-1, with D perhaps matching TRBD1 (6 bases). V lost 3 bases to trimming and J lost 2 bases, with 11 bases between them. CDR1 and CDR2 (germline): MRHNA, SNTAGT. The CDR3 sequence is 15 residues long. Written as DNA, the CDR3 is TGTGCCAGCAGTGAGGCGACAGGCGCCTACAATGAGCAGTTCTTC. It translates to CASSEATGAYNEQFF.

The gene calls are TRBV7-8 and TRBJ1-2, with TRBD1 identical over 8 bases. The CDR3 has 14 residues. Germline V gene sequence: CDR1 SGHVS, CDR2 FQNEAQ. V was clipped by 5 bases and J by 1 base; unmatched bases: 3. In DNA form, the CDR3 reads TGTGCCAGCAGCCAAACAGGGGGTAACTATGGCTACACCTTC. It yields the protein CASSQTGGNYGYTF.

The genes are TRBV5-6 and TRBJ1-6; D uncertain. This CDR3 contains 12 residues. Germline V gene lookup returns CDR1 SGHDT and CDR2 YYEEEE. The V gene lost 3 bases and the J gene lost 12 bases, with 10 bases spanning the gap. The CDR3 spells CASSWPVGPLHF. The CDR3 nucleotides are TGTGCCAGCAGCTGGCCGGTGGGACCCCTCCACTTT. The whole variable domain, remainder taken from reference TRBV5-6 and TRBJ1-6, is DAGVTQSPTHLIKTRGQQVTLRCSPKSGHDTVSWYQQALGQGPQFIFQYYEEEERQRGNFPDRFSGHQFPNYSSELNVNALLLGDSALYLCASSWPVGPLHFGNGTRLTVT.

The genes are TRBV28 and TRBJ2-1; TRBD2 agrees at 10 bases. The trim removed 6 bases at V and 12 bases at J, leaving 11 bases unmatched. CDR3 size: 14 residues. Germline V CDR1 and CDR2: MDHEN, SYDVKM. The CDR3 sequence is CASSPSGRGVGQFF. CDR3 coding DNA: TGTGCCAGCAGCCCTAGCGGGAGAGGTGTGGGGCAGTTCTTC.

This chain uses TRBV9 with TRBJ1-2, with D unclear. The CDR3 is 13 residues long. V gave up 0 bases and J gave up 8 bases, with 11 bases separating them. Germline CDR1 SGDLS, CDR2 YYNGEE. CDR3 sequence (DNA): TGTGCCAGCAGCGTAGGAGGGTCCGGCGGCTACACCTTC. Encoded protein: CASSVGGSGGYTF.

The chain has TRBV19 and TRBJ2-1; 8 bases map to TRBD2. Losses at the gene ends were 3 bases for V and 5 bases for J; bases not matched to a gene: 6. The CDR3 runs to 15 residues. CDR1 is LNHDA and CDR2 is SQIVND in the germline V gene (reference sequence). The DNA for the CDR3 is TGTGCCAGTAGTATTGGTAGCGGGGAGCACAATGAGCAGTTCTTC. It codes for CASSIGSGEHNEQFF.

The chain recombines TRBV5-1 with TRBJ1-1, with 7 bases that match TRBD1. V shed 0 bases, J shed 4 bases, and the junction held 6 bases outside the gene matches. CDR3 size: 15 residues. Germline CDR1 SGHRS, CDR2 YFSETQ. This chain's CDR3 is CASSLVTGAGTEAFF. DNA for the CDR3: TGCGCCAGCAGCTTGGTTACAGGGGCGGGCACTGAAGCTTTCTTT.